A selection of T cell receptor beta chains follows, all from one sample in a study of OX40 agonist ivuxolimab in advanced cancers. Profiled with immunoSEQ multiplex PCR; TCRdb holds only in-frame clones, not every one. In the table there are about 45,000 clones, around 90% of which are singletons. The sample consisted of CD4+ or CD8+ T cells sorted from blood, taken in a trial of the OX40 agonist ivuxolimab. All receptors come from an adult with an advanced solid tumor such as melanoma, head and neck, liver or kidney cancer. Each CDR3 is given with its conserved first and last residue. Fields, in order: J gene, V gene, clone size, D gene, CDR3 protein, CDR3 DNA. D genes are given only for firm matches. Size is omitted from some rows. Given values are once, few, many or a class for expanded clones.

j_call: TRBJ1-4
v_call: TRBV30
clone_size: few
d_call: -
cdr3_aa: CAWSVNEKLFF
cdr3_nt: TGTGCCTGGAGTGTGAACGAAAAACTGTTTTTT

j_call: TRBJ1-1
v_call: TRBV5-8
clone_size: -
d_call: -
cdr3_aa: CASSLEREITEAFF
cdr3_nt: TGTGCCAGCAGCTTGGAGAGGGAAATCACTGAAGCTTTCTTT

j_call: TRBJ2-7
v_call: TRBV2
clone_size: -
d_call: TRBD2
cdr3_aa: CASSGLAGALYEQYF
cdr3_nt: TGTGCCAGCAGTGGTCTAGCGGGAGCACTCTACGAGCAGTACTTC

j_call: TRBJ2-1
v_call: TRBV19
clone_size: -
d_call: -
cdr3_aa: CASSIGGNEQFF
cdr3_nt: TGTGCCAGTAGTATAGGCGGGAATGAGCAGTTCTTC

j_call: TRBJ2-6
v_call: TRBV29-1
clone_size: -
d_call: -
cdr3_aa: CSVVGSGANVLTF
cdr3_nt: TGCAGCGTTGTAGGTTCTGGGGCCAACGTCCTGACTTTC

j_call: TRBJ1-2
v_call: TRBV5-6
clone_size: -
d_call: -
cdr3_aa: CASSSQNGYTF
cdr3_nt: TGTGCCAGCAGCTCACAGAATGGCTACACCTTC

j_call: TRBJ2-3
v_call: TRBV9
clone_size: -
d_call: TRBD2
cdr3_aa: CASSGAGGADTQYF
cdr3_nt: TGTGCCAGCAGCGGAGCGGGAGGGGCAGATACGCAGTATTTT

j_call: TRBJ2-7
v_call: TRBV30
clone_size: -
d_call: -
cdr3_aa: CAWSGPTGFSYEQYF
cdr3_nt: TGTGCCTGGAGTGGACCGACAGGATTCTCCTACGAGCAGTACTTC

j_call: TRBJ2-7
v_call: TRBV7-2
clone_size: -
d_call: -
cdr3_aa: CASSLSNGEQYF
cdr3_nt: TGTGCCAGCAGCTTATCCAATGGGGAGCAGTACTTC

j_call: TRBJ2-1
v_call: TRBV5-4
clone_size: -
d_call: -
cdr3_aa: CASSLSANEQFF
cdr3_nt: TGTGCCAGCAGCTTGTCCGCCAATGAGCAGTTCTTC

j_call: TRBJ1-4
v_call: TRBV5-6
clone_size: -
d_call: TRBD1
cdr3_aa: CASSLNWAAGGQGKLFF
cdr3_nt: TGTGCCAGCAGCTTGAATTGGGCCGCAGGGGGCCAGGGAAAACTGTTTTTT

j_call: TRBJ2-7
v_call: TRBV5-1
clone_size: -
d_call: -
cdr3_aa: CASSSLPQPETYEQYF
cdr3_nt: TGCGCCAGCAGCTCTCTGCCTCAACCTGAAACCTACGAGCAGTACTTC

j_call: TRBJ2-1
v_call: TRBV27
clone_size: -
d_call: -
cdr3_aa: CASREGYNEQFF
cdr3_nt: TGTGCCAGCAGGGAGGGGTACAATGAGCAGTTCTTC

j_call: TRBJ2-1
v_call: TRBV7-9
clone_size: -
d_call: TRBD2
cdr3_aa: CASRGASGSRFEQFF
cdr3_nt: TGTGCCAGCAGAGGCGCTAGCGGGAGTAGGTTTGAGCAGTTCTTC

j_call: TRBJ2-1
v_call: TRBV11-2
clone_size: once
d_call: TRBD2
cdr3_aa: CASSLLPAGGPSDEQFF
cdr3_nt: TGTGCCAGCAGCTTACTCCCAGCGGGAGGGCCCTCAGATGAGCAGTTCTTC

j_call: TRBJ2-1
v_call: TRBV5-1
clone_size: -
d_call: -
cdr3_aa: CASRGTAWGDEQFF
cdr3_nt: TGCGCCAGCAGAGGGACGGCCTGGGGCGATGAGCAGTTCTTC

j_call: TRBJ1-5
v_call: TRBV7-2
clone_size: -
d_call: -
cdr3_aa: CASSLKAPVLDSNQPQHF
cdr3_nt: TGTGCCAGCAGCCTAAAGGCGCCGGTACTCGATAGCAATCAGCCCCAGCATTTT

j_call: TRBJ1-1
v_call: TRBV19
clone_size: -
d_call: TRBD1
cdr3_aa: CASSWGTGYTEAFF
cdr3_nt: TGTGCCAGTAGTTGGGGGACAGGGTATACTGAAGCTTTCTTT

j_call: TRBJ2-1
v_call: TRBV6-5
clone_size: -
d_call: -
cdr3_aa: CASSPSRGIDEQFF
cdr3_nt: TGTGCCAGCAGCCCCTCGCGGGGAATCGATGAGCAGTTCTTC

j_call: TRBJ2-2
v_call: TRBV6-5
clone_size: -
d_call: -
cdr3_aa: CASSLGMNTGELFF
cdr3_nt: TGTGCCAGCAGTTTGGGGATGAACACCGGGGAGCTGTTTTTT

j_call: TRBJ2-5
v_call: TRBV30
clone_size: -
d_call: -
cdr3_aa: CAWTSIGGRGETQYF
cdr3_nt: TGTGCCTGGACCTCCATCGGGGGGCGGGGAGAGACCCAGTACTTC

j_call: TRBJ1-2
v_call: TRBV5-1
clone_size: few
d_call: TRBD1
cdr3_aa: CASSVDRGYYGYTF
cdr3_nt: TGCGCCAGCAGCGTGGACAGGGGGTACTATGGCTACACCTTC

j_call: TRBJ2-5
v_call: TRBV7-3
clone_size: -
d_call: TRBD2
cdr3_aa: CASSLGGLAGDETQYF
cdr3_nt: TGTGCCAGCAGCTTAGGGGGACTAGCGGGAGACGAGACCCAGTACTTC

j_call: TRBJ2-7
v_call: TRBV27
clone_size: -
d_call: -
cdr3_aa: CASSLTVGASDYEQYF
cdr3_nt: TGTGCCAGCAGTTTAACCGTGGGGGCTTCGGACTACGAGCAGTACTTC

j_call: TRBJ2-7
v_call: TRBV4-1
clone_size: -
d_call: -
cdr3_aa: CASSSGGGRPYEQYF
cdr3_nt: TGCGCCAGCAGCTCAGGGGGAGGTCGACCCTACGAGCAGTACTTC

j_call: TRBJ2-7
v_call: TRBV28
clone_size: -
d_call: -
cdr3_aa: CASSLGHRPSYEQYF
cdr3_nt: TGTGCCAGCAGTTTAGGGCACAGACCCTCCTACGAGCAGTACTTC

j_call: TRBJ2-2
v_call: TRBV28
clone_size: once
d_call: TRBD1
cdr3_aa: CASSLGTGGHTGELFF
cdr3_nt: TGTGCCAGCAGTTTGGGGACAGGGGGACACACCGGGGAGCTGTTTTTT

j_call: TRBJ2-1
v_call: TRBV9
clone_size: -
d_call: -
cdr3_aa: CASSVEWDPNEQFF
cdr3_nt: TGTGCCAGCAGCGTAGAGTGGGACCCCAATGAGCAGTTCTTC

j_call: TRBJ2-3
v_call: TRBV2
clone_size: few
d_call: -
cdr3_aa: CASTADTQYF
cdr3_nt: TGTGCCAGCACCGCAGATACGCAGTATTTT

j_call: TRBJ2-7
v_call: TRBV15
clone_size: -
d_call: TRBD2
cdr3_aa: CATSSGGLAGLEGYEQYF
cdr3_nt: TGTGCCACCAGCAGTGGGGGACTAGCGGGCCTTGAGGGATACGAGCAGTACTTC

j_call: TRBJ1-4
v_call: TRBV27
clone_size: -
d_call: TRBD1
cdr3_aa: CASSVGQGYEKLFF
cdr3_nt: TGTGCCAGCAGCGTGGGACAGGGTTACGAAAAACTGTTTTTT

j_call: TRBJ1-1
v_call: TRBV20-1
clone_size: -
d_call: -
cdr3_aa: CSGGIVTEAFF
cdr3_nt: TGCAGTGGTGGGATTGTCACTGAAGCTTTCTTT

j_call: TRBJ2-3
v_call: TRBV27
clone_size: -
d_call: -
cdr3_aa: CASANSGPTDTQYF
cdr3_nt: TGTGCCAGCGCTAATTCCGGCCCCACAGATACGCAGTATTTT

j_call: TRBJ1-2
v_call: TRBV4-1
clone_size: once
d_call: TRBD1
cdr3_aa: CASSQMTGAGYGYTF
cdr3_nt: TGCGCCAGCAGCCAAATGACAGGGGCCGGCTATGGCTACACCTTC

j_call: TRBJ2-2
v_call: TRBV7-9
clone_size: -
d_call: -
cdr3_aa: CASSLVLTPGELFF
cdr3_nt: TGTGCCAGCAGCTTAGTTCTAACGCCCGGGGAGCTGTTTTTT

j_call: TRBJ2-5
v_call: TRBV27
clone_size: -
d_call: -
cdr3_aa: CATKEIWEETQYF
cdr3_nt: TGTGCCACGAAGGAAATCTGGGAAGAGACCCAGTACTTC

j_call: TRBJ1-5
v_call: TRBV28
clone_size: -
d_call: TRBD1
cdr3_aa: CASSEGGRQPQHF
cdr3_nt: TGTGCCAGCAGCGAAGGGGGCAGACAGCCCCAGCATTTT

j_call: TRBJ2-7
v_call: TRBV6-6
clone_size: -
d_call: TRBD2
cdr3_aa: CASRGGTLGAYEQYF
cdr3_nt: TGTGCCAGCAGGGGAGGGACCCTCGGGGCCTACGAGCAGTACTTC

j_call: TRBJ1-1
v_call: TRBV9
clone_size: once
d_call: -
cdr3_aa: CASSVRRGGTEAFF
cdr3_nt: TGTGCCAGCAGCGTAAGGAGGGGAGGGACTGAAGCTTTCTTT

j_call: TRBJ1-2
v_call: TRBV6-1
clone_size: -
d_call: -
cdr3_aa: CASSVQGSYGYTF
cdr3_nt: TGTGCCAGCAGTGTTCAGGGTAGCTATGGCTACACCTTC

j_call: TRBJ1-5
v_call: TRBV6-1
clone_size: -
d_call: TRBD1
cdr3_aa: CASSNRGRDQPQHF
cdr3_nt: TGTGCCAGCAGTAACAGGGGACGGGATCAGCCCCAGCATTTT